The 32 T cell receptor beta chains below were found in one sample sequenced in a study of control samples from healthy donors and cancer patients. Repertoires were generated with immunoSEQ multiplex PCR, while TCRdb's copy carries only in-frame clones and drops some. The sample carries fewer than 200,000 clones, almost 90% recorded once. Sequenced sample: blood. These receptors were taken from a woman between 50 and 59 years old in good health.

The rearrangement joins TRBV13 to TRBJ2-7, with D maybe TRBD1 (5 bases). V shed 1 base and J shed 7 bases, with 8 bases lying between them. The CDR3 is 12 amino acids. Germline V gene data show CDR1 as PRHDT and CDR2 as FYEKMQ (reference sequence). The CDR3 nucleotides are TGTGCCAGCAGCTTAGTGGGGCGGGAGCAGTACTTC. Translation: CASSLVGREQYF.

This chain joins TRBV9 and TRBJ2-1, with D hard to call. With 0 bases removed from V and 12 bases from J, the gap between germline ends came to 13 bases. This CDR3 has 13 amino acids. From germline, CDR1 is SGDLS and CDR2 YYNGEE. In nucleotides, the CDR3 is TGTGCCAGCAGCGTAGAGCCGGCCAGCTCGCAGTTCTTC. This translates into CASSVEPASSQFF.

This clone was seen a single time. V and J are TRBV7-3 and TRBJ2-1, with D possibly being TRBD1 or TRBD2 (5 bases each). Trimming took 0 bases from V and 2 from J, leaving 8 bases between them. This CDR3 region has 15 residues. Germline CDR1 and CDR2: SGHTA and FQGTGA. As DNA, the CDR3 is TGTGCCAGCAGCTTAACAGGGGACGCCTACAATGAGCAGTTCTTC. This translates into CASSLTGDAYNEQFF. Looking up the rest from reference TRBV7-3 and TRBJ2-1 gives the full variable domain: GAGVSQTPSNKVTEKGKYVELRCDPISGHTALYWYRQSLGQGPEFLIYFQGTGAADDSGLPNDRFFAVRPEGSVSTLKIQRTERGDSAVYLCASSLTGDAYNEQFFGPGTRLTVL.

The chain combines TRBV27 with TRBJ1-5, with TRBD1 as a possible D gene (5 bases). The ends were cut back, 3 bases at V and 3 bases at J, with 12 bases in the middle. The CDR3 sequence is 15 residues long. Germline V gives CDR1 MNHEY, CDR2 SMNVEV (reference sequence). The CDR3 reads CASSFSSGLNQPQHF. The CDR3 region has the DNA TGTGCCAGCAGTTTCAGTTCAGGGCTCAATCAGCCCCAGCATTTT.

The J gene is TRBJ1-1, the V gene TRBV6-2 or TRBV6-3; D not resolved. Germline-derived CDR1 and CDR2 are MNHEY and SVGEGT. V lost 3 bases and J lost 1, with 15 bases in between. The CDR3 contains 16 residues. The chain's CDR3 is CASSYWASWENTEAFF. The CDR3 DNA reads as TGTGCCAGCAGTTATTGGGCCAGCTGGGAGAACACTGAAGCTTTCTTT.

This chain connects TRBV28 to TRBJ1-1; 7 bases are shared with TRBD1. CDR3 size: 14 residues. Unmatched junction bases numbered 12, after V lost 3 bases and J lost 11 bases. Germline V gives CDR1 MDHEN, CDR2 SYDVKM. CDR3 nucleotide sequence: TGTGCCAGCAGTTTCGTGACAGGGCGACGGTTGGCTTTCTTT. It translates to CASSFVTGRRLAFF. Together with reference TRBV28 and TRBJ1-1, the CDR3 gives the full variable domain: DVKVTQSSRYLVKRTGEKVFLECVQDMDHENMFWYRQDPGLGLRLIYFSYDVKMKEKGDIPEGYSVSREKKERFSLILESASTNQTSMYLCASSFVTGRRLAFFGQGTRLTVV.

This chain links TRBV28 with TRBJ2-1, with TRBD2 as a possible D gene (5 bases). CDR1 and CDR2 (germline): MDHEN, SYDVKM. The V and J ends lost 3 bases and 6 bases respectively, with 15 bases between them. CDR3 length: 15 residues. DNA of the CDR3: TGTGCCAGCAGTTTGTCTTTACTAGTTGGCAATGAGCAGTTCTTC. Protein: CASSLSLLVGNEQFF.

The CDR3 DNA reads as TGCGCCAGCAGCTTCGGGATGCCCAATGAGCAGTTCTTC. Amino acids: CASSFGMPNEQFF. The V gene is TRBV5-1, the J gene TRBJ2-1; D is possibly TRBD2 (5 bases). CDR3 length: 13 residues. Looked up from germline, CDR1 is SGHRS and CDR2 is YFSETQ. The V gene lost 2 bases and the J gene lost 6 bases, with 9 bases spanning the gap.

This clone was counted a single time. This sequence joins TRBV6-5 and TRBJ1-4, with 9 positions matching TRBD1. CDR3 size: 15 residues. Germline V gene lookup returns CDR1 MNHEY and CDR2 SVGAGI. The V gene end was trimmed by 0 bases and the J gene end by 8 bases; junction bases not matched to a gene: 4. The CDR3 reads CASSYSGTGFEKLFF. CDR3 nucleotides: TGTGCCAGCAGTTACTCAGGGACAGGGTTCGAAAAACTGTTTTTT.

The rearrangement links TRBV7-2 to TRBJ2-3, with a tentative D call TRBD2 (5 bases). The V gene lost 2 bases and the J gene lost 4 bases, with 10 bases spanning the gap. Germline CDR1 is SGHTA and CDR2 is FQGNSA. This CDR3 contains 14 residues. CDR3 loop: CASSLTRFSDTQYF. The CDR3 DNA sequence: TGTGCCAGCAGCTTAACTAGATTCTCAGATACGCAGTATTTT.

The chain carries TRBV5-1 and TRBJ2-5, with TRBD1 matching over 10 bases. Unmatched junction bases numbered 7, after V lost 4 bases and J lost 4 bases. From germline, CDR1 is SGHRS and CDR2 YFSETQ. The CDR3 contains 15 residues. This chain's CDR3 is CASSIPTGGRETQYF. CDR3 nucleotides: TGCGCCAGCAGCATCCCGACAGGGGGCAGAGAGACCCAGTACTTC.

CDR3 in amino acids: CASSQQGTNTEAFF. As DNA, the CDR3 is TGCGCCAGCAGCCAACAGGGCACGAACACTGAAGCTTTCTTT. The J gene is TRBJ1-1, the V gene TRBV5-1, with a tentative D call TRBD1 (6 bases). The CDR3 has 14 amino acids. CDR1 and CDR2 from the germline V gene are SGHRS and YFSETQ. V was pared by 4 bases and J by 1 base, with 11 bases between. The complete variable domain, with remaining parts taken from reference TRBV5-1 and TRBJ1-1, reads KAGVTQTPRYLIKTRGQQVTLSCSPISGHRSVSWYQQTPGQGLQFLFEYFSETQRNKGNFPGRFSGRQFSNSRSEMNVSTLELGDSALYLCASSQQGTNTEAFFGQGTRLTVV.

V gene TRBV24-1 combines with J gene TRBJ2-1, with D perhaps assigned TRBD1 or TRBD2 (5 bases each). V lost 9 bases to trimming and J lost 0 bases, with 11 bases between them. The CDR3 is 14 amino acids. Germline loops: CDR1 KGHDR, CDR2 SFDVKD. The CDR3 loop is CATAPGSSYNEQFF. Here the CDR3 DNA reads TGTGCCACCGCCCCAGGGAGCTCCTACAATGAGCAGTTCTTC.

The chain has TRBV4-3 and TRBJ1-2, with a weak D call TRBD1 (6 bases). This CDR3 has 17 amino acids. Trimming shortened V by 0 bases and J by 6 bases, and 20 bases separated the two germline ends. The germline V gene has CDR1 LGHNA and CDR2 YSLEER. CDR3 nucleotides: TGCGCCAGCAGCCAAGAGGTTCTCTCCAGGGGTTTTCATGGCTACACCTTC. As protein: CASSQEVLSRGFHGYTF.

This clone has only one observation. This chain uses TRBV7-2 with TRBJ1-6; no definite D call. The V end was cut by 5 bases, the J end by 18 bases, with 20 bases between. This CDR3 is 13 amino acids long. Germline V lookup: CDR1 SGHTA, CDR2 FQGNSA. DNA for the CDR3: TGTGCCAGCAGCCATGGAGGCTCCCGCCCGGCCCACTTT. Translating gives CASSHGGSRPAHF.

The V call is TRBV6-2 or TRBV6-3, the J call TRBJ1-2; D is perhaps TRBD1 (5 bases). Germline CDR1 MNHEY, CDR2 SVGEGT. V was trimmed by 5 bases and J by 4 bases, leaving 11 bases between them. The CDR3 loop spans 13 amino acids. The CDR3 spells CASSTPGPYGYTF. The CDR3 DNA reads as TGTGCCAGCAGTACGCCGGGGCCCTATGGCTACACCTTC.

This chain uses TRBV24-1 with TRBJ2-5; 9 bases are a match to TRBD2. The J segment lost 1 base and the V segment lost 8 bases, leaving 1 base of the junction unmatched. CDR1 and CDR2 (germline): KGHDR, SFDVKD. The CDR3 has 13 amino acids. The CDR3 DNA reads as TGTGCCACCACTAGCGGGGTCCAAGAGACCCAGTACTTC. Protein product: CATTSGVQETQYF.

The genes are TRBV6-5 and TRBJ1-1; D is undetermined. CDR3 length: 14 amino acids. Trimming cost V 0 bases and J 4 bases, with 9 bases left between them. Germline CDR1 and CDR2: MNHEY and SVGAGI. The CDR3 nucleotides read TGTGCCAGCAGTTACTCTTTGGCCGGCACTGAAGCTTTCTTT. Residues: CASSYSLAGTEAFF.

This clone was found a few times. This chain links TRBV12-3 or TRBV12-4 with TRBJ1-1, with D perhaps matching TRBD1 (6 bases). The germline V and J ends were trimmed by 6 bases and 5 bases, with 10 bases remaining between them. The CDR3 totals 12 residues. The CDR3, as DNA: TGTGCCAGCAGGATAGGGGGAACTGAAGCTTTCTTT. Protein: CASRIGGTEAFF.

The chain has TRBV27 and TRBJ1-2; no clear D gene. Germline-derived CDR1 and CDR2 are MNHEY and SMNVEV (reference sequence). Trimming shortened V by 6 bases and J by 4 bases, and 15 bases separated the two germline ends. The CDR3 sequence is 14 residues long. The CDR3 sequence is CASSPDLNPYGYTF. The CDR3 nucleotides read TGTGCCAGCAGCCCCGATCTAAACCCCTATGGCTACACCTTC.

V is TRBV27 and J is TRBJ2-7, with TRBD1 matching over 9 bases. The length of the CDR3 is 19 residues. Germline trimming cut 6 bases from V and 4 bases from J; bases unmatched to any gene: 22. The germline V gene has CDR1 MNHEY and CDR2 SMNVEV (reference sequence). The CDR3 loop is CASSRLTHHGPGQGYEQYF. DNA of the CDR3: TGTGCCAGCAGCCGACTCACCCACCACGGACCGGGACAGGGTTACGAGCAGTACTTC.

This clone appeared once. The gene calls are TRBV19 and TRBJ1-5; TRBD1 aligns across 7 bases. Germline lookup yields CDR1 LNHDA and CDR2 SQIVND (reference sequence). This CDR3 comprises 13 residues. The trim removed 9 bases at V and 2 bases at J, leaving 4 bases unmatched. In nucleotides, the CDR3 is TGTGCCAGCCACAGGGGAGGCAATCAGCCCCAGCATTTT. This gives the protein CASHRGGNQPQHF.

This clone has only one observation. The gene calls are TRBV2 and TRBJ1-4, with D possibly matching TRBD1 (5 bases). Per germline, CDR1 SNHLY and CDR2 FYNNEI. This CDR3 has 10 residues. The germline V and J ends were trimmed by 7 bases and 11 bases, with 8 bases remaining between them. The CDR3 region has the DNA TGTGCCAGCATGAGGGGCAAACTGTTTTTT. Protein product: CASMRGKLFF.

This chain uses TRBV28 with TRBJ1-5; no reliable D call. Germline lookup yields CDR1 MDHEN and CDR2 SYDVKM. The germline V and J ends were trimmed by 4 bases and 0 bases, with 7 bases remaining between them. This CDR3 is 14 amino acids long. In nucleotides, the CDR3 is TGTGCCAGCAGTTCGGGCCATAGCAATCAGCCCCAGCATTTT. As protein: CASSSGHSNQPQHF. The full variable domain, completed using reference TRBV28 and TRBJ1-5, is DVKVTQSSRYLVKRTGEKVFLECVQDMDHENMFWYRQDPGLGLRLIYFSYDVKMKEKGDIPEGYSVSREKKERFSLILESASTNQTSMYLCASSSGHSNQPQHFGDGTRLSIL.

The chain couples TRBV7-2 to TRBJ1-1, with D unresolved. The CDR3 is 12 amino acids. Trimming took off 1 base at V and 7 bases at J, with 7 bases between the two ends. Looked up from germline, CDR1 is SGHTA and CDR2 is FQGNSA. The CDR3 loop is CASSLDRVEAFF. DNA for the CDR3: TGTGCCAGCAGCTTAGATAGGGTTGAAGCTTTCTTT.

The chain recombines TRBV5-4 with TRBJ1-5; no definite D call. Trimming removed 0 bases from V and 5 bases from J, with 6 bases in between. From germline, CDR1 is SGHNT and CDR2 YYREEE (reference sequence). There are 13 residues in the CDR3. CDR3 region: CASSLGRDQPQHF. DNA of the CDR3: TGTGCCAGCAGCTTGGGCCGGGATCAGCCCCAGCATTTT.

The chain couples TRBV28 to TRBJ1-5; 9 nucleotides line up with TRBD1. The CDR3 length is 18 residues. In germline, CDR1 is MDHEN, CDR2 SYDVKM. With 3 bases clipped from V and 0 bases from J, the junction kept 9 bases outside the gene matches. CDR3 region: CASSFVTGGETSNQPQHF. The CDR3, as DNA: TGTGCCAGCAGTTTTGTGACAGGGGGGGAAACTAGCAATCAGCCCCAGCATTTT.

This clone was recorded once. The V call is TRBV5-1, the J call TRBJ2-5; TRBD1 aligns across 10 bases. CDR1 is SGHRS and CDR2 is YFSETQ in the germline V gene. This CDR3 is built from 15 residues. The junction had 4 bases not matched to a gene; V was cut back by 0 bases and J by 5 bases. The chain's CDR3 is CASSLVGTGEETQYF. As DNA, the CDR3 is TGCGCCAGCAGCTTGGTTGGGACAGGGGAGGAGACCCAGTACTTC.

The chain is built from TRBV28 and TRBJ1-4, with 7 bases fitting TRBD1. Germline CDR1 is MDHEN and CDR2 is SYDVKM. Trimming removed 3 bases from V and 7 bases from J; junction bases left unmatched: 5. The CDR3 has 14 residues. CDR3 residues: CASSFRQGGEKLFF. Written as DNA, the CDR3 is TGTGCCAGCAGTTTCCGACAGGGAGGTGAAAAACTGTTTTTT.

The rearrangement links TRBV10-3 to TRBJ2-7, with D possibly being TRBD2 (6 bases). This CDR3 contains 14 residues. The V end was cut by 0 bases, the J end by 3 bases, with 9 bases between. Germline-derived CDR1 and CDR2 are ENHRY and SYGVKD. The CDR3 spells CAISESDGSYEQYF. CDR3 coding DNA: TGTGCCATCAGTGAGTCGGACGGGAGCTACGAGCAGTACTTC.

This clone has a single count. The chain combines TRBV5-1 with TRBJ1-5; TRBD1 matches 7 bases. The CDR3 runs to 15 residues. The germline gives CDR1 SGHRS, CDR2 YFSETQ. V dropped 4 bases and J dropped 3; count of bases not matched to a gene: 7. The CDR3 loop is CASSPEGQLNQPQHF. CDR3 DNA sequence: TGCGCCAGCAGCCCGGAGGGACAGCTCAATCAGCCCCAGCATTTT. The variable domain in full, completed from reference TRBV5-1 and TRBJ1-5, reads KAGVTQTPRYLIKTRGQQVTLSCSPISGHRSVSWYQQTPGQGLQFLFEYFSETQRNKGNFPGRFSGRQFSNSRSEMNVSTLELGDSALYLCASSPEGQLNQPQHFGDGTRLSIL.

This chain uses TRBV7-2 with TRBJ2-3; no definite D call. V gave up 1 base and J gave up 0 bases, with 11 bases separating them. Looked up from germline, CDR1 is SGHTA and CDR2 is FQGNSA. The CDR3 has 16 residues. The CDR3 reads CASSLVGGPSTDTQYF. As DNA, the CDR3 is TGTGCCAGCAGCTTAGTGGGCGGCCCTAGCACAGATACGCAGTATTTT.